This TCR beta chain was documented in a study of cytomegalovirus exposure and HLA in healthy donors. The CDR3 contains 16 residues. Germline V CDR1 and CDR2: SEHNR, FQNEAQ (reference sequence). Trimming at V came to 1 base and at J to 4 bases, leaving 6 bases not matched to a gene. PCR amplification relied on 60 Vbeta primers (plus 13 Jbeta primers). Sequenced by immunoSEQ multiplex PCR; TCRdb stores in-frame clones only, minus some. The sample yields about 150,000 clones, 70% to 80% seen once. V usage is TRBV7-9 and J usage is TRBJ1-5, with TRBD1 matching 8 bases. The source is a female donor in good health and CMV-seropositive. The sequencing sample was made of PBMCs. Here the CDR3 DNA reads TGTGCCAGCAGCTTAGGGGGACAGGAATCAAATCAGCCCCAGCATTTT. Translation: CASSLGGQESNQPQHF.